The rows below give T cell receptor beta chains drawn from one sample of a study of blood T cell repertoires in COVID-19. Only in-frame clones appear in the TCRdb table, and some are missing; sequencing was by immunoSEQ multiplex PCR. Counted here are roughly 120,000 clones, about 74% occurring once; the ten biggest clones make up 7.9%. Sample: peripheral blood. These receptors originate from a human donor in a cohort sampled during active COVID-19. Both conserved end residues are part of each CDR3. Fields, in order: clone size, J gene, V gene, D gene, CDR3 protein, CDR3 DNA. D genes are given only for firm matches. Expanded clones get a size class; other rows say once, few or many, or leave the size out.

>once|TRBJ1-1|TRBV2|-
CASSARRNTEAFF
TGTGCCAGCAGTGCACGGAGGAACACTGAAGCTTTCTTT
>once|TRBJ1-2|TRBV18|-
CASSQIMGLANYGYTF
TGTGCCAGCTCACAAATCATGGGGCTGGCTAACTATGGCTACACCTTC
>once|TRBJ1-3|TRBV6-5|-
CASSYSRLGGNTIYF
TGTGCCAGCAGTTACTCGAGGCTCGGGGGAAACACCATATATTTT
>-|TRBJ2-7|TRBV5-1|-
CASSKGDSSYEQYF
TGCGCCAGCAGCAAAGGGGACTCATCCTACGAGCAGTACTTC
>-|TRBJ2-7|TRBV6-5|-
CATKKAWTTPYEQYF
TGTGCCACCAAGAAGGCATGGACAACACCCTACGAGCAGTACTTC
>-|TRBJ2-3|TRBV15|TRBD2
CATSKRISGTTDTQYF
TGTGCCACCAGCAAAAGGATTAGCGGGACCACAGATACGCAGTATTTT
>-|TRBJ1-2|TRBV5-6|-
CASSLDPGGYTF
TGTGCCAGCAGCTTGGATCCGGGGGGCTACACCTTC
>few|TRBJ2-1|TRBV27|-
CASSLSGQYSYNEQFF
TGTGCCAGCAGTCTCTCTGGACAGTACTCCTACAATGAGCAGTTCTTC
>-|TRBJ1-5|TRBV12-3/TRBV12-4|TRBD1
CASTDRATQPQHF
TGTGCCAGCACGGACAGGGCTACTCAGCCCCAGCATTTT
>-|TRBJ2-7|TRBV7-9|-
CASSPTSGTSYEQYF
TGTGCCAGCAGCCCGACCTCCGGGACTTCCTACGAGCAGTACTTC
>-|TRBJ2-7|TRBV4-1|-
CASSQVGVGTNSYEQYF
TGCGCCAGCAGCCAAGTGGGAGTGGGCACGAACTCCTACGAGCAGTACTTC
>-|TRBJ1-5|TRBV12-3/TRBV12-4|-
CASSPQGGQPQHF
TGTGCCAGCAGTCCCCAGGGCGGACAGCCCCAGCATTTT
>-|TRBJ1-5|TRBV25-1|TRBD1
CASSLGQGNQPQHF
TGTGCCAGCAGCCTTGGACAGGGCAATCAGCCCCAGCATTTT
>once|TRBJ2-7|TRBV5-1|TRBD1
CASSLDREGVYEQYF
TGCGCCAGCAGCCTGGACAGGGAAGGGGTCTACGAGCAGTACTTC
>-|TRBJ1-6|TRBV7-2|-
CASSLTSNGNSPLHF
TGTGCCAGCAGCTTAACCTCCAATGGCAATTCACCCCTCCACTTT
>-|TRBJ1-2|TRBV2|TRBD1
CASSPTGFNYGYTF
TGTGCCAGCAGTCCGACAGGGTTTAACTATGGCTACACCTTC
>-|TRBJ2-7|TRBV5-1|TRBD2
CASSLAGRQGATYEQYF
TGCGCCAGCAGCTTGGCCGGGAGGCAGGGTGCAACCTACGAGCAGTACTTC
>-|TRBJ2-1|TRBV3-1/TRBV3-2|-
CASSPAREEQFF
TGTGCCAGCAGCCCAGCTAGAGAGGAGCAGTTCTTC
>-|TRBJ1-5|TRBV27|TRBD1
CASSLSPTGGNQPQHF
TGTGCCAGCAGTTTATCTCCGACAGGGGGCAATCAGCCCCAGCATTTT
>-|TRBJ2-7|TRBV27|TRBD1
CASSSNRGYEQYF
TGTGCCAGCAGTTCTAACAGGGGCTACGAGCAGTACTTC
>few|TRBJ1-5|TRBV6-6|-
CASSYTTADNQPQHF
TGTGCCAGCAGTTATACTACGGCAGACAATCAGCCCCAGCATTTT
>-|TRBJ2-7|TRBV27|-
CASSFGQGRYEQYF
TGTGCCAGCAGTTTTGGCCAGGGAAGGTACGAGCAGTACTTC
>-|TRBJ1-5|TRBV5-8|-
CASSKHSNQPQHF
TGTGCCAGCAGCAAACATAGCAATCAGCCCCAGCATTTT
>once|TRBJ2-7|TRBV5-1|-
CASRRAGPPNEQYF
TGCGCCAGCAGGCGGGCAGGCCCACCCAACGAGCAGTACTTC
>once|TRBJ2-3|TRBV5-1|TRBD2
CASSLGLAEGTDTQYF
TGCGCCAGCAGCTTGGGACTAGCGGAAGGGACAGATACGCAGTATTTT
>-|TRBJ2-3|TRBV6-4|TRBD2
CASSSATGGPDTQYF
TGTGCCAGCAGCTCCGCAACGGGGGGGCCAGATACGCAGTATTTT
>-|TRBJ2-7|TRBV2|TRBD1
CASTRQGSYYEQYF
TGTGCCAGCACCCGACAGGGGTCGTACTACGAGCAGTACTTC
>-|TRBJ2-5|TRBV2|TRBD1
CASSLDRGEETQYF
TGTGCCAGCAGTTTGGACAGGGGGGAAGAGACCCAGTACTTC
>few|TRBJ1-3|TRBV2|-
CASRRTAIRDGVSGNTIYF
TGTGCCAGCAGGAGGACAGCGATAAGGGATGGGGTCTCTGGAAACACCATATATTTT
>few|TRBJ2-1|TRBV4-2|TRBD1
CASSLLGQGNEQFF
TGTGCCAGCAGCCTATTAGGACAGGGGAATGAGCAGTTCTTC
>few|TRBJ1-1|TRBV2|-
CASSEHQGLNTEAFF
TGTGCCAGCAGTGAACACCAGGGGCTGAACACTGAAGCTTTCTTT
>once|TRBJ1-1|TRBV13|-
CASSLGGQRRTEAFF
TGTGCCAGCAGCTTAGGGGGACAAAGGCGGACTGAAGCTTTCTTT
>-|TRBJ1-2|TRBV5-4|TRBD1
CASHGRGGGGYTF
TGTGCCAGCCACGGGAGGGGAGGGGGCGGCTACACCTTC
>-|TRBJ2-7|TRBV13|TRBD2
CASSVGATSGRGEQYF
TGTGCCAGCAGCGTTGGCGCCACTAGCGGGAGAGGCGAGCAGTACTTC
>-|TRBJ1-2|TRBV6-5|-
CASSYSRSDSPYGYTF
TGTGCCAGCAGTTACTCTCGTTCTGACAGTCCCTATGGCTACACCTTC
>once|TRBJ1-3|TRBV27|-
CASSLFPGSGNTIYF
TGTGCCAGCAGTTTATTTCCAGGGTCTGGAAACACCATATATTTT
>-|TRBJ1-4|TRBV2|TRBD1
CASSKVQGVAGKLFF
TGTGCCAGCAGTAAAGTACAGGGGGTAGCGGGAAAACTGTTTTTT
>-|TRBJ1-4|TRBV30|-
CAWSPGGTPNEKLFF
TGTGCCTGGAGTCCGGGGGGGACCCCTAATGAAAAACTGTTTTTT
>-|TRBJ1-2|TRBV13|-
CASSVGNYGYTF
TGTGCCAGCAGCGTCGGGAACTATGGCTACACCTTC
>-|TRBJ2-3|TRBV27|-
CASSWGTTSTDTQYF
TGTGCCAGCAGTTGGGGCACGACTAGCACAGATACGCAGTATTTT